The 22 T cell receptor beta chains below were found in one sample sequenced in a study of identical twins. TCRdb called the 5' RACE reads again in MiXCR, with one record for every CDR3 protein. This sample carries 1.5 million to 2 million distinct CDR3 sequences, about 30% of them seen once, and the ten largest clones take about 0.3%. The sample comprised cord blood. These receptors were obtained from a newborn girl in good health.

J is TRBJ1-3 and V is TRBV5-1; D unresolved. The CDR3 runs to 15 residues. Trimming pared 0 bases from V and 0 bases from J, leaving 7 bases between. Germline V gene lookup returns CDR1 SGHRS and CDR2 YFSETQ. The CDR3 coding sequence is TGCGCCAGCAGCTTGGGCCTTATCTCTGGAAACACCATATATTTT. Translation: CASSLGLISGNTIYF.

This clonotype was observed a handful of times. J is TRBJ2-5 and V is TRBV11-2, with D possibly TRBD2 on 5 matching bases. Germline lookup yields CDR1 SGHAT and CDR2 FQNNGV. The CDR3 totals 15 residues. V gave up 3 bases and J gave up 3 bases, with 14 bases separating them. CDR3 protein: CASSFPTRTKETQYF. The CDR3 DNA follows: TGTGCCAGCAGCTTCCCTACTAGGACCAAAGAGACCCAGTACTTC.

This clonotype has a handful of counts. V usage is TRBV29-1 and J usage is TRBJ1-4; D is possibly TRBD1 (5 bases). The V gene's germline CDR1 is SQVTM and CDR2 ANQGSEA. V was shortened by 7 bases and J by 8 bases, with 17 bases between the two germline ends. The length of the CDR3 is 13 residues. The CDR3 reads CSAPGPGNEKLFF. The CDR3 region has the DNA TGCAGCGCCCCGGGACCCGGGAACGAAAAACTGTTTTTT.

Written as DNA, the CDR3 is TGTGCCAGCAGTCCGCGACAGAAAAACATTCAGTACTTC. Its protein is CASSPRQKNIQYF. The chain uses TRBV12-3 or TRBV12-4 and TRBJ2-4; weak D call: TRBD1 (5 bases). Trimming stripped 5 bases from V and 4 bases from J, with 9 bases between. This CDR3 comprises 13 residues.

This clonotype came up a few times. The V call is TRBV21-1, the J call TRBJ1-5. TRBV21-1 corresponds to a pseudogene. The CDR3 runs 18 residues. In DNA form, the CDR3 reads TGTGCCAGCAGCAAGTCCGGTGCAGGCCCTGATAGCAATCAGCCCCAGCATTTT. Translating gives CASSKSGAGPDSNQPQHF.

This clonotype was seen a handful of times. This chain links TRBV6-1 with TRBJ1-4; D perhaps matches TRBD1 (5 bases). V dropped 5 bases and J dropped 2 bases, with 12 bases sitting between them. CDR1 is MNHNS, CDR2 SASEGT, per germline. There are 15 residues in the CDR3. CDR3 nucleotide sequence: TGTGCCAGCAGTCTTACCAGGGTGACTAATGAAAAACTGTTTTTT. Its translation is CASSLTRVTNEKLFF.

CDR3 sequence reads: CSADDRNGSPLHF. The CDR3 bases are TGCAGTGCAGACGACAGAAATGGCTCACCCCTCCACTTT. J is TRBJ1-6 and V is TRBV20-1; D is possibly TRBD1 (5 bases). The germline gives CDR1 DFQATT, CDR2 SNEGSKA (reference sequence). Trimming took off 6 bases at V and 10 bases at J, with 16 bases between the two ends. This CDR3 is 13 amino acids long.

The V gene is TRBV20-1, the J gene TRBJ2-3, with TRBD1 matching 9 bases. The CDR3 sequence is 13 residues long. The ends lost 1 base at V and 4 bases at J; junction bases unmatched: 0. Germline CDR1 DFQATT, CDR2 SNEGSKA (reference sequence). The CDR3 here is CSARGTGADTQYF. The CDR3 DNA sequence: TGCAGTGCTAGAGGGACAGGGGCAGATACGCAGTATTTT.

A few counts support this clonotype. V and J are TRBV28 and TRBJ2-7; the match to TRBD2 covers 15 bases. Per the germline V gene, CDR1 is MDHEN and CDR2 is SYDVKM. This CDR3 spans 16 amino acids. V shed 6 bases and J 2 bases; nucleotides not matched to a gene: 5. The CDR3 here is CASRGTSGRRTYEQYF. The DNA of the CDR3 is TGTGCCAGCAGAGGGACTAGCGGGAGGAGAACCTACGAGCAGTACTTC.

This clonotype was counted only a few times. V usage is TRBV5-6 and J usage is TRBJ2-3; the D call may be TRBD1 or TRBD2 (5 bases each). V shed 0 bases and J shed 1 base, with 9 bases lying between them. The CDR3 runs 15 residues. Germline assignment: CDR1 SGHDT and CDR2 YYEEEE. The DNA for the CDR3 is TGTGCCAGCAGCTTGGGGGACGGACGCACAGATACGCAGTATTTT. Translated, it gives CASSLGDGRTDTQYF.

V and J are TRBV7-2 and TRBJ1-5; D not resolved. V lost 2 bases, J lost 0 bases, and 8 bases lay in between. This CDR3 region has 15 residues. The germline V gene encodes CDR1 SGHTA and CDR2 FQGNSA. The CDR3 loop is CASSLWRNSNQPQHF. The DNA of the CDR3 is TGTGCCAGCAGCTTATGGCGGAATAGCAATCAGCCCCAGCATTTT. The full variable domain, with the rest looked up from reference TRBV7-2 and TRBJ1-5, is GAGVSQSPSNKVTEKGKDVELRCDPISGHTALYWYRQSLGQGLEFLIYFQGNSAPDKSGLPSDRFSAERTGGSVSTLTIQRTQQEDSAVYLCASSLWRNSNQPQHFGDGTRLSIL.

The chain recombines TRBV10-3 with TRBJ1-2; TRBD1 agrees at 8 bases. V lost 0 bases, J lost 2 bases, and 8 bases stayed unmatched. This CDR3 comprises 17 residues. CDR1 ENHRY and CDR2 SYGVKD come from the germline V gene. CDR3 loop: CAISESTRGLKNYGYTF. The DNA for the CDR3 is TGTGCCATCAGTGAGTCAACCAGGGGGCTGAAAAACTATGGCTACACCTTC.

This clonotype has a single count. The genes are TRBV18 and TRBJ2-1; 8 nucleotides align to TRBD2. The CDR3 loop spans 15 amino acids. Germline CDR1 is KGHSH and CDR2 is LQKENI. Losses at the gene ends were 0 bases for V and 6 bases for J; bases not matched to a gene: 4. The DNA for the CDR3 is TGTGCCAGCTCACCACCTAGCGGGAAGGTCAATGAGCAGTTCTTC. Protein sequence: CASSPPSGKVNEQFF.

V gene TRBV4-1 combines with J gene TRBJ2-1; possibly TRBD2 for D (6 bases). The CDR3 has 16 amino acids. Per germline, CDR1 MGHRA and CDR2 YSYEKL. V was clipped by 0 bases and J by 10 bases, with 19 bases between them. CDR3 DNA: TGCGCCAGCAGCCAAGAATCGGGAGCGTTCTCCTACGAGCAGTTCTTC. Protein sequence: CASSQESGAFSYEQFF.

A word on this clonotype: One end of the junction is discordant with germline, which a read error may explain. This chain connects TRBV5-1 to TRBJ2-3; TRBD1 or TRBD2 may be the D gene (6 bases each). The CDR3 runs to 14 residues. Germline V CDR1 and CDR2: SGHRS, YFSETQ. The CDR3 here is CASSIGGIGDTRYF. The CDR3, as DNA: TGCGCCAGCAGCATCGGGGGCATCGGAGATACGCGGTATTTT.

In regard to this clonotype: One end of the junction does not line up with germline, which may come from a read error. The chain employs TRBV6-6 and TRBJ2-5; the D gene is possibly TRBD2 (6 bases). The CDR3 is 15 amino acids. Germline V gene sequence: CDR1 MNHNY, CDR2 SVGAGI (reference sequence). CDR3 DNA: TGTGCCAGCAGTTACGGGGGGAGAGGCAAAAACATTCAGTCCTTC. Translating it yields CASSYGGRGKNIQSF.

CDR3 sequence: CASSAFRNEQFF. CDR3 nucleotides: TGTGCCAGCAGCGCCTTTCGCAATGAGCAGTTCTTC. The chain combines TRBV9 with TRBJ2-1; D unclear. V gave up 3 bases and J gave up 6 bases, with 7 bases separating them. CDR3 length: 12 residues. The germline V gene has CDR1 SGDLS and CDR2 YYNGEE. Drawing the rest from reference TRBV9 and TRBJ2-1, the complete variable domain is DSGVTQTPKHLITATGQRVTLRCSPRSGDLSVYWYQQSLDQGLQFLIQYYNGEERAKGNILERFSAQQFPDLHSELNLSSLELGDSALYFCASSAFRNEQFFGPGTRLTVL.

On this clonotype: This clone may be a read error of a much larger clone one base away. The J gene is TRBJ1-2, the V gene TRBV29-1; no reliable D call. The germline CDR1 and CDR2 sequences are SQVTM and ANQGSEA. V dropped 0 bases and J dropped 5 bases, with 10 bases sitting between them. The length of the CDR3 is 13 residues. Written as DNA, the CDR3 is TGCAGCGTTGAAGATGCAGTGGGGTATGGCTACACCTTC. Its protein product is CSVEDAVGYGYTF. The full variable domain, its missing parts supplied by reference TRBV29-1 and TRBJ1-2, is SAVISQKPSRDICQRGTSLTIQCQVDSQVTMMFWYRQQPGQSLTLIATANQGSEATYESGFVIDKFPISRPNLTFSTLTVSNMSPEDSSIYLCSVEDAVGYGYTFGSGTRLTVV.

The genes are TRBV7-9 and TRBJ2-3; D call uncertain. CDR3 length equals 17 residues. Germline CDR1 and CDR2: SEHNR and FQNEAQ (reference sequence). Trimming stripped 4 bases from V and 1 base from J, with 18 bases between. In DNA form, the CDR3 reads TGTGCCAGCAGCTCTACAGACCCCAATTCTGGCACAGATACGCAGTATTTT. Translating it yields CASSSTDPNSGTDTQYF.

V and J are TRBV3-1 and TRBJ2-5; TRBD2 matches at 9 bases. This CDR3 spans 16 amino acids. With 3 bases clipped from V and 5 bases from J, the junction kept 10 bases outside the gene matches. The germline gives CDR1 LGHDT, CDR2 YNNKEL (reference sequence). CDR3 sequence reads: CASSHASSGVWETQYF. The CDR3 DNA sequence: TGTGCCAGCAGCCATGCTTCTAGCGGGGTTTGGGAGACCCAGTACTTC.

This clonotype was observed a handful of times. The chain has TRBV29-1 and TRBJ2-4; 7 nucleotides match TRBD1. Looked up from germline, CDR1 is SQVTM and CDR2 is ANQGSEA. The CDR3 runs 13 residues. After removal of 6 bases from V and 0 bases from J, the junction contained 2 bases not matched to a gene. The CDR3 sequence: CSVQGLAKNIQYF. CDR3 nucleotide sequence: TGCAGCGTACAGGGGCTAGCCAAAAACATTCAGTACTTC. The full variable domain, with the rest looked up from reference TRBV29-1 and TRBJ2-4, is SAVISQKPSRDICQRGTSLTIQCQVDSQVTMMFWYRQQPGQSLTLIATANQGSEATYESGFVIDKFPISRPNLTFSTLTVSNMSPEDSSIYLCSVQGLAKNIQYFGAGTRLSVL.

This clonotype occurred many times. The rearrangement joins TRBV27 to TRBJ2-7; 7 bases align to TRBD2. CDR3 size: 13 residues. The V segment lost 2 bases and the J segment 3 bases; nucleotides outside the gene matches: 1. Germline values: CDR1 MNHEY, CDR2 SMNVEV (reference sequence). CDR3 sequence reads: CASSLSGDYEQYF. CDR3 bases: TGTGCCAGCAGTTTAAGCGGGGACTACGAGCAGTACTTC.